These 10 T cell receptor beta chains share one sample of origin, sequenced in a study of response to subunit inactivated influenza vaccine. A single record per CDR3 protein comes from TCRdb applying MiXCR to the RT-PCR reads. The repertoire consists of some 850,000 distinct CDR3 sequences, with less than 20% occurring once and the leading ten covering roughly 10%. The material sequenced was PBMCs from blood, taken more than 4 days after vaccination. The receptors originated from a man aged 45-60 years who received an inactivated influenza vaccine.

The rearrangement joins TRBV5-1 to TRBJ2-6; perhaps D is TRBD1 or TRBD2 (6 bases each). With 4 bases removed from V and 0 bases from J, the gap between germline ends came to 17 bases. The CDR3 is 18 amino acids. CDR1 is SGHRS, CDR2 YFSETQ, per germline. The CDR3 sequence is CASSPLGGSSSGANVLTF. CDR3 nucleotides: TGCGCCAGCAGCCCCCTAGGGGGGTCAAGCTCTGGGGCCAACGTCCTGACTTTC.

The table lists this clonotype with a few counts. The rearrangement uses TRBV2 and TRBJ2-7; 8 nucleotides align to TRBD1. The germline V gene has CDR1 SNHLY and CDR2 FYNNEI. CDR3 length: 13 amino acids. V lost 4 bases, J lost 7 bases, and 6 bases stayed unmatched. The CDR3 is CASSARTGNEQYF. Written as DNA, the CDR3 is TGTGCCAGCAGTGCACGGACAGGGAATGAGCAGTACTTC.

The V call is TRBV20-1, the J call TRBJ1-6; D not resolved. Trimming left V 1 base short and J 7 bases short, with 8 bases between. Germline V gene data show CDR1 as DFQATT and CDR2 as SNEGSKA (reference sequence). The CDR3 is 13 amino acids. CDR3 in DNA: TGCAGTGCTAGAGGGGCCCTAAATTCACCCCTCCACTTT. Protein sequence: CSARGALNSPLHF.

The rearrangement uses TRBV4-3 and TRBJ2-1; no definite D call. CDR3 size: 14 residues. V gave up 3 bases and J gave up 5 bases, with 11 bases separating them. Germline loops: CDR1 LGHNA, CDR2 YSLEER. The CDR3 region is CASSQEPLDNEQFF. CDR3 DNA: TGCGCCAGCAGCCAGGAACCCCTAGACAATGAGCAGTTCTTC.

The chain employs TRBV18 and TRBJ2-1; TRBD2 aligns across 14 bases. Germline V gene lookup returns CDR1 KGHSH and CDR2 LQKENI. The CDR3 runs 18 residues. Unmatched junction bases numbered 11, after V lost 3 bases and J lost 7 bases. The CDR3 nucleotides read TGTGCCAGCTCACCGACTACCGGGACTAGCGGGAGTGCAAATGAGCAGTTCTTC. Residues: CASSPTTGTSGSANEQFF.

In its sample, this clonotype was seen a few times. The V and J genes are TRBV15 and TRBJ2-3, with a possible D match to TRBD2 (6 bases). The CDR3 loop spans 16 amino acids. Per germline, CDR1 LNHNV and CDR2 YYDKDF (reference sequence). Trimming left V 3 bases short and J 0 bases short, with 13 bases between. The CDR3 spells CATSSGTSSSTDTQYF. The CDR3 DNA is TGTGCCACCAGCAGTGGGACTTCCTCTAGCACAGATACGCAGTATTTT.

There are a few counts of this clonotype. The chain employs TRBV20-1 and TRBJ1-5; no firm D call. Germline CDR1 is DFQATT and CDR2 is SNEGSKA (reference sequence). V was trimmed by 3 bases and J by 0 bases, leaving 9 bases between them. The CDR3 is 14 residues long. The CDR3 loop is CSASPGASNQPQHF. As DNA, the CDR3 is TGCAGTGCTAGTCCAGGTGCTAGCAATCAGCCCCAGCATTTT.

This chain connects TRBV6-2 or TRBV6-3 to TRBJ2-1, with 8 nucleotides matching TRBD2. V trimming: 10 bases; J trimming: 7 bases; junction bases outside the gene matches: 12. Per the germline V gene, CDR1 is MNHEY and CDR2 is SVGEGT. The CDR3 runs to 14 residues. The CDR3 DNA follows: TGTGCCACCCAACCGGGAGGGCCATGGAATGAGCAGTTCTTC. As protein: CATQPGGPWNEQFF.

The rearrangement links TRBV10-3 to TRBJ1-2; TRBD1 matches 9 bases. Germline V gene sequence: CDR1 ENHRY, CDR2 SYGVKD. Trimming at V came to 2 bases and at J to 5 bases, leaving 3 bases not matched to a gene. This CDR3 has 14 amino acids. CDR3 coding DNA: TGTGCCATCAGTGAGACCGGGACAGGGTATGGCTACACCTTC. Its translation is CAISETGTGYGYTF.

A note on this clonotype: The junction and the germline gene differ at one end; a read error may be behind it. The V call is TRBV28, the J call TRBJ2-5; weak D call: TRBD1 (6 bases). The CDR3 is made up of 13 amino acids. Germline CDR1 is MDHEN and CDR2 is SYDVKM. CDR3 in DNA: TGTGCCAGCAGTTACTCAGAGGGGGAGAACCAGTACTTC. Translation: CASSYSEGENQYF.